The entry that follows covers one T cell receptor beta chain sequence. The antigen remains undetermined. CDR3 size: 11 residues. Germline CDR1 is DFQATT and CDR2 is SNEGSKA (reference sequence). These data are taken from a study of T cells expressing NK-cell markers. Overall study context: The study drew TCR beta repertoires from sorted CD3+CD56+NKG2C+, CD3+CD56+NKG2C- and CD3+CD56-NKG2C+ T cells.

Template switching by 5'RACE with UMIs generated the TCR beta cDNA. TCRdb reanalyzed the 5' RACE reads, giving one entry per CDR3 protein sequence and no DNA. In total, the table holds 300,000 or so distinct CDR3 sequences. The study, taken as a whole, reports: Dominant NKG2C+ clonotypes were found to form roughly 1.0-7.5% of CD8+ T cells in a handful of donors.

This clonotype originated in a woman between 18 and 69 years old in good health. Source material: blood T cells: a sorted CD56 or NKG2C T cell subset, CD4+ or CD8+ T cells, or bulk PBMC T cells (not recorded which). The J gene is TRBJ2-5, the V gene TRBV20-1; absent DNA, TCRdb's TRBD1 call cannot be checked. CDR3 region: CSAQGQETQYF.